This T cell receptor (beta chain) was identified in a study of siplizumab effects on memory and regulatory T cells. Study-level points and caveats: Proliferating CD4+ or CD8+ clones, roughly 80-95% of them, lacked an assignable naive or memory phenotype. The apparent diversity of naive T cells exceeded that of memory cells, and naive T cells seemed to make a major contribution to the alloresponse.

Clones were sequenced by immunoSEQ multiplex PCR, and TCRdb holds only the in-frame ones, with some missing. The sample contains fewer than 45,000 clones, around 89% of which appear only once. Investigators obtained sequences from unstimulated naive, memory, effector memory and TEMRA subsets in three donor pairs. The CDR3 has 13 amino acids. Germline V gene data show CDR1 as MDHEN and CDR2 as SYDVKM. Trimming shortened V by 8 bases and J by 4 bases, and 11 bases separated the two germline ends. This clone was found once. The antigen remains undetermined. Specimen: naive CD4+ T cells sorted from blood. The receptor was isolated from a human donor in good health. The V gene is TRBV28, the J gene TRBJ2-2, with TRBD1 as a possible D gene (6 bases). Written as DNA, the CDR3 is TGTGCCAGCCTGGGACAACCCACCGGGGAGCTGTTTTTT. Translation gives CASLGQPTGELFF.